This T cell receptor beta chain is from a study of T-cell memory formation after mild COVID-19. This clonotype has just a few counts. The CDR3 is 16 residues long. V was clipped by 4 bases and J by 0 bases; unmatched bases: 2. CDR1 and CDR2 (germline): MGHRA, YSYEKL. Each CDR3 protein gets one entry after TCRdb re-called the 5' RACE reads with MiXCR. The table shows about 560,000 distinct CDR3 sequences, with roughly 20% occurring only once. The specimen was PBMCs or a T cell subset sorted from them (not recorded which). The V gene is TRBV4-1, the J gene TRBJ1-3, with 11 bases matching TRBD1. The sequence derives from an adult woman who had mild COVID-19 (a few samples of this study predate the infection). Cell type and time point are not known. Here the CDR3 reads CASSPGQGASGNTIYF. For the CDR3, the DNA is TGCGCCAGCAGCCCTGGACAGGGGGCCTCTGGAAACACCATATATTTT.